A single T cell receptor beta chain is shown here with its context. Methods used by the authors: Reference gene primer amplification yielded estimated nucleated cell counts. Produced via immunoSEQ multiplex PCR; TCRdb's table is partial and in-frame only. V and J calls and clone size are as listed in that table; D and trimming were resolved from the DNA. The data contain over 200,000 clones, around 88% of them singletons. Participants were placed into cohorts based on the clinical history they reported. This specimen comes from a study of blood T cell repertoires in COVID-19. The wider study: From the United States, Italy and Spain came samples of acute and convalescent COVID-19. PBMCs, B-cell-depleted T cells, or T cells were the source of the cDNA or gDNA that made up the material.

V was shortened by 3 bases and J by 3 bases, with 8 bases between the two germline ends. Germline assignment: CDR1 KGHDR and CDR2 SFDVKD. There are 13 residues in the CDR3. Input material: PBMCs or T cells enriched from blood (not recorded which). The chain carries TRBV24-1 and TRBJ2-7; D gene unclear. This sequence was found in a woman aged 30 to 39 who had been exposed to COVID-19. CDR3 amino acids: CATSDTALYEQYF. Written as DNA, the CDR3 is TGTGCCACCAGTGATACAGCACTCTACGAGCAGTACTTC.